This record concerns one TCR beta chain sequence. This specimen comes from a study of blood T cell repertoires in COVID-19. Across the whole study: Samples came from the United States, Italy and Spain, spanning acute and convalescent COVID-19.

Per the study methods: The assay estimated nucleated cells by amplifying reference gene primers. The assay was immunoSEQ multiplex PCR, and TCRdb's table has in-frame clones only and misses some. V and J calls and clone size follow that table, whereas D and trimming were derived from the DNA. Here the sample spans about 90,000 clones, 75% to 85% being singletons. The sequencing input was peripheral blood. The TCR comes from a woman aged 65 to 85 with acute or convalescent COVID-19.

This chain's CDR3 is CASSLEGVTEAFF. The CDR3 DNA reads TGCGCCAGCAGCTTGGAAGGGGTCACTGAAGCTTTCTTT. This sequence joins TRBV5-1 and TRBJ1-1, with a possible D match to TRBD1 (5 bases). The CDR3 runs to 13 residues. From germline, CDR1 is SGHRS and CDR2 YFSETQ. The V end was cut by 0 bases, the J end by 4 bases, with 7 bases between.